This T cell receptor beta chain was captured by sequencing in a study of blood T cell repertoires in COVID-19. Either two negative PCRs, clearance, or symptom resolution qualified Cohort 3 donors as recovered. Libraries were prepared by immunoSEQ multiplex PCR; TCRdb keeps only in-frame clonotypes and omits some of them. Of over 250,000 clones listed, 89% are singletons. Sequencing input: PBMCs or T cells enriched from blood (not recorded which). The clonotype was recovered from a woman aged 55-69 years who had recovered from COVID-19.

CDR3 loop: CAISNSPNTGELFF. Here the CDR3 DNA reads TGTGCCATATCTAACAGCCCGAACACCGGGGAGCTGTTTTTT. The J gene is TRBJ2-2, the V gene TRBV28, with D hard to call. This CDR3 has 14 residues. Germline CDR1 reads MDHEN; CDR2 reads SYDVKM. The germline V and J ends were trimmed by 10 bases and 0 bases, with 12 bases remaining between them.